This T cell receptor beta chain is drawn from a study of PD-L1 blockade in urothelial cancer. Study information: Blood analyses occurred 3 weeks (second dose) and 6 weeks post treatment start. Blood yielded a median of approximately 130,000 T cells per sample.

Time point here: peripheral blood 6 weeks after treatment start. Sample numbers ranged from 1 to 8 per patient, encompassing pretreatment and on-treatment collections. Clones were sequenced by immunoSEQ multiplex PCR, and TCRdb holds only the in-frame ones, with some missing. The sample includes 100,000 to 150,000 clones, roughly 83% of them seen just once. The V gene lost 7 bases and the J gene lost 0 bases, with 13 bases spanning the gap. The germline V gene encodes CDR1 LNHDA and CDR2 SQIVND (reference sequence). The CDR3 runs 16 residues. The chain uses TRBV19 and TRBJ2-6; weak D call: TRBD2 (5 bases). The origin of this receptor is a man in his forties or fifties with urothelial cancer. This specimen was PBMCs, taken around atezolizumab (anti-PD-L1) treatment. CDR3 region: CASIPRVHSGANVLTF. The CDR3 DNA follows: TGTGCCAGTATTCCGCGGGTCCACTCTGGGGCCAACGTCCTGACTTTC.